This T cell receptor (beta chain) comes out of a study of cytomegalovirus exposure and HLA in healthy donors. For the study at large: The same platform was used for the 110 or so validation repertoires as for the roughly 670 first-cohort repertoires, as reported in a later analysis.

Study findings and constraints: Through in vitro validation, a few CMV-associated chains were shown to be specific for CMV antigens.

A remark on this clone: Its target is not known.

This CDR3 comprises 13 residues. Germline V lookup: CDR1 LNHNV, CDR2 YYDKDF (reference sequence). V lost 8 bases and J lost 2, with 11 bases in between. Assay used: immunoSEQ multiplex PCR; TCRdb lists only in-frame clones, some missing. Of about 69,000 clones in the sample, around 93% were seen once. The specimen was PBMCs. This receptor was taken from a young woman in good health and CMV-seronegative. This chain connects TRBV15 to TRBJ2-3, with TRBD2 as a possible D gene (6 bases). CDR3 nucleotide sequence: TGTGCCACCGGGCGGGACTTCACAGATACGCAGTATTTT. This gives the protein CATGRDFTDTQYF.